A selection of T cell receptor beta chains follows, all from one sample in a study of T cells in Graves' hyperthyroidism and ophthalmopathy. TCRdb reanalysed the multiplex PCR reads using MiXCR and keeps one entry per CDR3 protein. This table holds approximately 420,000 distinct CDR3 sequences, roughly an eighth found once. The sequenced sample was blood. The receptors were gathered from a woman aged 18-30 years with Graves' hyperthyroidism. CDR3s include the opening cysteine and the closing phenylalanine or tryptophan. D genes are given only for firm matches. The size entry is marked missing in some rows and otherwise reads once, few, many or a size class.

d_call	clone_size	j_call	cdr3_length	v_call	cdr3_aa	cdr3_nt
.	few	TRBJ2-7	15	TRBV20-1	CSARDPSGPSYEQYF	TGCAGTGCTAGAGATCCAAGCGGACCCTCCTACGAGCAGTACTTC
.	many	TRBJ1-2	14	TRBV11-2	CASIPRTHFYGYTF	TGTGCCAGCATTCCGAGGACACACTTTTATGGCTACACCTTC
TRBD1	many	TRBJ2-7	13	TRBV2	CASLGTVSYEQYF	TGTGCCAGCCTTGGGACAGTCTCCTACGAGCAGTACTTC
.	many	TRBJ2-1	19	TRBV6-2/TRBV6-3	CASSYARRTGLGDNNEQFF	TGTGCCAGCAGTTACGCAAGACGTACAGGGTTGGGGGATAACAATGAGCAGTTCTTC
TRBD2	.	TRBJ2-7	17	TRBV4-3	CASSQGTSGSLTYEQYF	TGCGCCAGCAGCCAAGGGACTAGCGGGAGTCTTACCTACGAGCAGTACTTC
.	.	TRBJ2-1	15	TRBV7-8	CASSLQRATYNEQFF	TGTGCCAGCAGCTTACAGCGGGCTACCTACAATGAGCAGTTCTTC
.	.	TRBJ2-7	13	TRBV6-1	CASLRAPFHEQYF	TGTGCCAGTCTAAGGGCTCCCTTCCACGAGCAGTACTTC
.	many	TRBJ1-1	12	TRBV6-2/TRBV6-3	CASIDPNTEAFF	TGTGCCAGCATAGACCCGAACACTGAAGCTTTCTTT
.	many	TRBJ1-5	15	TRBV7-2	CASSLALRRDQPQHF	TGTGCCAGCAGCTTAGCGCTAAGACGGGATCAGCCCCAGCATTTT
.	many	TRBJ1-2	12	TRBV12-3/TRBV12-4	CASSFGSDGYTF	TGTGCCAGCAGTTTCGGGTCGGATGGCTACACCTTC
TRBD2	few	TRBJ2-7	13	TRBV2	CASLAGQPYEQYF	TGTGCCAGTCTAGCGGGACAGCCCTACGAGCAGTACTTC
.	many	TRBJ2-2	14	TRBV15	CATSNYSSTGELFF	TGTGCCACCAGCAATTACTCCTCCACCGGGGAGCTGTTTTTT
.	many	TRBJ2-2	15	TRBV30	CAWSDPGRDTGELFF	TGTGCCTGGAGTGATCCAGGGCGCGACACCGGGGAGCTGTTTTTT
.	.	TRBJ2-1	14	TRBV20-1	CSARTTRSSIEQFF	TGCAGTGCTAGAACGACTAGGAGTAGTATTGAGCAGTTCTTC
.	many	TRBJ2-1	10	TRBV29-1	CSVGNNEQFF	TGCAGCGTTGGTAACAATGAGCAGTTCTTC
TRBD2	few	TRBJ2-7	15	TRBV7-3	CASSTPGLRVCEQYF	TGTGCCAGCAGCACCCCGGGACTACGGGTATGCGAGCAGTACTTC
.	few	TRBJ2-7	13	TRBV7-2	CASSLAYGGEQYF	TGTGCCAGCAGCTTAGCGTACGGGGGAGAGCAGTACTTC
.	many	TRBJ1-2	12	TRBV29-1	CSVDDKGYGYTF	TGCAGCGTTGACGATAAGGGCTATGGCTACACCTTC
TRBD1	many	TRBJ2-1	13	TRBV12-3/TRBV12-4	CASKYRGQNEQFF	TGTGCCAGCAAGTACAGGGGGCAGAATGAGCAGTTCTTC
TRBD1	many	TRBJ2-7	14	TRBV6-2/TRBV6-3	CASSNPGQTFEQYF	TGTGCCAGCAGTAACCCGGGACAGACCTTCGAGCAGTACTTC
TRBD2	.	TRBJ2-5	16	TRBV4-3	CASSQLAGGGVETQYF	TGCGCCAGCAGCCAACTAGCGGGAGGCGGGGTAGAGACCCAGTACTTC
.	many	TRBJ1-2	13	TRBV7-2	CASSLDRIYGYTF	TGTGCCAGCAGCTTAGACAGGATCTATGGCTACACCTTC
.	few	TRBJ2-2	13	TRBV30	CAWSLVSSGELFF	TGTGCCTGGAGTCTAGTTAGCTCCGGGGAGCTGTTTTTT
TRBD2	few	TRBJ2-7	15	TRBV4-3	CASSQASSGRDEQYF	TGCGCCAGCAGCCAAGCGTCTAGCGGGAGAGACGAGCAGTACTTC
.	many	TRBJ1-1	15	TRBV4-3	CASRANSYLNTEAFF	TGCGCCAGCAGGGCGAACAGCTATTTGAACACTGAAGCTTTCTTT
.	few	TRBJ1-2	13	TRBV5-6	CASPGAANYGYTF	TGTGCCAGCCCAGGGGCCGCTAACTATGGCTACACCTTC
.	many	TRBJ2-3	15	TRBV28	CASSIISIGADTQYF	TGTGCCAGCAGTATTATCTCCATCGGAGCAGATACGCAGTATTTT
.	many	TRBJ1-4	15	TRBV12-3/TRBV12-4	CASSLGAGVREKLFF	TGTGCCAGCAGTTTAGGGGCAGGAGTTAGGGAAAAACTGTTTTTT
.	many	TRBJ1-4	15	TRBV6-1	CASSEAGRQNEKLFF	TGTGCCAGCAGTGAAGCAGGACGGCAGAATGAAAAACTGTTTTTT
TRBD2	many	TRBJ2-3	16	TRBV7-9	CASSSGLAGASDTQYF	TGTGCCAGCAGCTCGGGACTAGCGGGAGCGTCAGATACGCAGTATTTT
.	.	TRBJ2-6	19	TRBV12-3/TRBV12-4	CASGFKVRMMYSGANVLTF	TGTGCCAGCGGTTTTAAGGTCCGGATGATGTACTCTGGGGCCAACGTCCTGACTTTC
TRBD1	many	TRBJ1-5	17	TRBV28	CASSLFKGQGLNQPQHF	TGTGCCAGCAGTTTATTTAAGGGACAGGGGCTGAATCAGCCCCAGCATTTT
TRBD2	few	TRBJ2-1	15	TRBV7-9	CASSRSGRSNNEQFF	TGTGCCAGCAGCCGTAGCGGGAGAAGTAACAATGAGCAGTTCTTC
.	many	TRBJ1-1	11	TRBV12-3/TRBV12-4	CASSRGAQAFF	TGTGCCAGCAGTCGAGGGGCGCAGGCTTTCTTT
TRBD1	few	TRBJ1-5	16	TRBV20-1	CSARMQGQGIRQPQHF	TGCAGTGCTAGGATGCAGGGACAGGGGATCCGTCAGCCCCAGCATTTT
.	few	TRBJ1-1	16	TRBV4-1	CASSQDAPIRSTEAFF	TGCGCCAGCAGCCAAGACGCCCCAATAAGGAGCACTGAAGCTTTCTTT
TRBD2	many	TRBJ2-3	15	TRBV20-1	CSARIPGLASHTQYF	TGCAGTGCTAGAATACCGGGACTAGCGTCACATACGCAGTATTTT
.	.	TRBJ2-3	12	TRBV20-1	CSAHPGLPTQYF	TGCAGTGCTCACCCGGGGCTACCCACGCAGTATTTT
.	few	TRBJ1-3	16	TRBV6-2/TRBV6-3	CASSRPGQNSGNTIYF	TGTGCCAGCAGCCGTCCGGGACAAAACTCTGGAAACACCATATATTTT
TRBD1	many	TRBJ2-2	15	TRBV12-3/TRBV12-4	CASSRTGRYTGELFF	TGTGCCAGCAGTAGGACAGGGCGATACACCGGGGAGCTGTTTTTT
TRBD2	many	TRBJ2-5	14	TRBV18	CASSLLAVQETQYF	TGTGCCAGCTCACTACTAGCGGTACAAGAGACCCAGTACTTC
.	many	TRBJ1-2	14	TRBV7-2	CASSLDGGFYGYTF	TGTGCCAGCAGCTTAGATGGCGGATTCTATGGCTACACCTTC
.	many	TRBJ2-7	15	TRBV7-9	CASSSGLGWNYEQYF	TGTGCCAGCAGCTCCGGGTTAGGGTGGAACTACGAGCAGTACTTC
TRBD1	.	TRBJ1-5	16	TRBV19	CASSILPGQGLQPQHF	TGTGCCAGTAGTATATTGCCGGGACAGGGACTTCAGCCCCAGCATTTT
TRBD1	many	TRBJ2-2	13	TRBV12-3/TRBV12-4	CASGQGLTGELFF	TGTGCCAGTGGACAGGGCTTGACCGGGGAGCTGTTTTTT
.	many	TRBJ2-5	14	TRBV5-1	CASSSDSPQETQYF	TGCGCCAGCAGCTCGGACAGCCCACAAGAGACCCAGTACTTC
TRBD1	many	TRBJ2-3	13	TRBV30	CACQGTGADTQYF	TGTGCCTGCCAGGGGACAGGCGCAGATACGCAGTATTTT
TRBD2	many	TRBJ2-1	15	TRBV12-3/TRBV12-4	CASTPGLAGVSEQFF	TGTGCCAGCACCCCGGGACTAGCGGGAGTGAGTGAGCAGTTCTTC